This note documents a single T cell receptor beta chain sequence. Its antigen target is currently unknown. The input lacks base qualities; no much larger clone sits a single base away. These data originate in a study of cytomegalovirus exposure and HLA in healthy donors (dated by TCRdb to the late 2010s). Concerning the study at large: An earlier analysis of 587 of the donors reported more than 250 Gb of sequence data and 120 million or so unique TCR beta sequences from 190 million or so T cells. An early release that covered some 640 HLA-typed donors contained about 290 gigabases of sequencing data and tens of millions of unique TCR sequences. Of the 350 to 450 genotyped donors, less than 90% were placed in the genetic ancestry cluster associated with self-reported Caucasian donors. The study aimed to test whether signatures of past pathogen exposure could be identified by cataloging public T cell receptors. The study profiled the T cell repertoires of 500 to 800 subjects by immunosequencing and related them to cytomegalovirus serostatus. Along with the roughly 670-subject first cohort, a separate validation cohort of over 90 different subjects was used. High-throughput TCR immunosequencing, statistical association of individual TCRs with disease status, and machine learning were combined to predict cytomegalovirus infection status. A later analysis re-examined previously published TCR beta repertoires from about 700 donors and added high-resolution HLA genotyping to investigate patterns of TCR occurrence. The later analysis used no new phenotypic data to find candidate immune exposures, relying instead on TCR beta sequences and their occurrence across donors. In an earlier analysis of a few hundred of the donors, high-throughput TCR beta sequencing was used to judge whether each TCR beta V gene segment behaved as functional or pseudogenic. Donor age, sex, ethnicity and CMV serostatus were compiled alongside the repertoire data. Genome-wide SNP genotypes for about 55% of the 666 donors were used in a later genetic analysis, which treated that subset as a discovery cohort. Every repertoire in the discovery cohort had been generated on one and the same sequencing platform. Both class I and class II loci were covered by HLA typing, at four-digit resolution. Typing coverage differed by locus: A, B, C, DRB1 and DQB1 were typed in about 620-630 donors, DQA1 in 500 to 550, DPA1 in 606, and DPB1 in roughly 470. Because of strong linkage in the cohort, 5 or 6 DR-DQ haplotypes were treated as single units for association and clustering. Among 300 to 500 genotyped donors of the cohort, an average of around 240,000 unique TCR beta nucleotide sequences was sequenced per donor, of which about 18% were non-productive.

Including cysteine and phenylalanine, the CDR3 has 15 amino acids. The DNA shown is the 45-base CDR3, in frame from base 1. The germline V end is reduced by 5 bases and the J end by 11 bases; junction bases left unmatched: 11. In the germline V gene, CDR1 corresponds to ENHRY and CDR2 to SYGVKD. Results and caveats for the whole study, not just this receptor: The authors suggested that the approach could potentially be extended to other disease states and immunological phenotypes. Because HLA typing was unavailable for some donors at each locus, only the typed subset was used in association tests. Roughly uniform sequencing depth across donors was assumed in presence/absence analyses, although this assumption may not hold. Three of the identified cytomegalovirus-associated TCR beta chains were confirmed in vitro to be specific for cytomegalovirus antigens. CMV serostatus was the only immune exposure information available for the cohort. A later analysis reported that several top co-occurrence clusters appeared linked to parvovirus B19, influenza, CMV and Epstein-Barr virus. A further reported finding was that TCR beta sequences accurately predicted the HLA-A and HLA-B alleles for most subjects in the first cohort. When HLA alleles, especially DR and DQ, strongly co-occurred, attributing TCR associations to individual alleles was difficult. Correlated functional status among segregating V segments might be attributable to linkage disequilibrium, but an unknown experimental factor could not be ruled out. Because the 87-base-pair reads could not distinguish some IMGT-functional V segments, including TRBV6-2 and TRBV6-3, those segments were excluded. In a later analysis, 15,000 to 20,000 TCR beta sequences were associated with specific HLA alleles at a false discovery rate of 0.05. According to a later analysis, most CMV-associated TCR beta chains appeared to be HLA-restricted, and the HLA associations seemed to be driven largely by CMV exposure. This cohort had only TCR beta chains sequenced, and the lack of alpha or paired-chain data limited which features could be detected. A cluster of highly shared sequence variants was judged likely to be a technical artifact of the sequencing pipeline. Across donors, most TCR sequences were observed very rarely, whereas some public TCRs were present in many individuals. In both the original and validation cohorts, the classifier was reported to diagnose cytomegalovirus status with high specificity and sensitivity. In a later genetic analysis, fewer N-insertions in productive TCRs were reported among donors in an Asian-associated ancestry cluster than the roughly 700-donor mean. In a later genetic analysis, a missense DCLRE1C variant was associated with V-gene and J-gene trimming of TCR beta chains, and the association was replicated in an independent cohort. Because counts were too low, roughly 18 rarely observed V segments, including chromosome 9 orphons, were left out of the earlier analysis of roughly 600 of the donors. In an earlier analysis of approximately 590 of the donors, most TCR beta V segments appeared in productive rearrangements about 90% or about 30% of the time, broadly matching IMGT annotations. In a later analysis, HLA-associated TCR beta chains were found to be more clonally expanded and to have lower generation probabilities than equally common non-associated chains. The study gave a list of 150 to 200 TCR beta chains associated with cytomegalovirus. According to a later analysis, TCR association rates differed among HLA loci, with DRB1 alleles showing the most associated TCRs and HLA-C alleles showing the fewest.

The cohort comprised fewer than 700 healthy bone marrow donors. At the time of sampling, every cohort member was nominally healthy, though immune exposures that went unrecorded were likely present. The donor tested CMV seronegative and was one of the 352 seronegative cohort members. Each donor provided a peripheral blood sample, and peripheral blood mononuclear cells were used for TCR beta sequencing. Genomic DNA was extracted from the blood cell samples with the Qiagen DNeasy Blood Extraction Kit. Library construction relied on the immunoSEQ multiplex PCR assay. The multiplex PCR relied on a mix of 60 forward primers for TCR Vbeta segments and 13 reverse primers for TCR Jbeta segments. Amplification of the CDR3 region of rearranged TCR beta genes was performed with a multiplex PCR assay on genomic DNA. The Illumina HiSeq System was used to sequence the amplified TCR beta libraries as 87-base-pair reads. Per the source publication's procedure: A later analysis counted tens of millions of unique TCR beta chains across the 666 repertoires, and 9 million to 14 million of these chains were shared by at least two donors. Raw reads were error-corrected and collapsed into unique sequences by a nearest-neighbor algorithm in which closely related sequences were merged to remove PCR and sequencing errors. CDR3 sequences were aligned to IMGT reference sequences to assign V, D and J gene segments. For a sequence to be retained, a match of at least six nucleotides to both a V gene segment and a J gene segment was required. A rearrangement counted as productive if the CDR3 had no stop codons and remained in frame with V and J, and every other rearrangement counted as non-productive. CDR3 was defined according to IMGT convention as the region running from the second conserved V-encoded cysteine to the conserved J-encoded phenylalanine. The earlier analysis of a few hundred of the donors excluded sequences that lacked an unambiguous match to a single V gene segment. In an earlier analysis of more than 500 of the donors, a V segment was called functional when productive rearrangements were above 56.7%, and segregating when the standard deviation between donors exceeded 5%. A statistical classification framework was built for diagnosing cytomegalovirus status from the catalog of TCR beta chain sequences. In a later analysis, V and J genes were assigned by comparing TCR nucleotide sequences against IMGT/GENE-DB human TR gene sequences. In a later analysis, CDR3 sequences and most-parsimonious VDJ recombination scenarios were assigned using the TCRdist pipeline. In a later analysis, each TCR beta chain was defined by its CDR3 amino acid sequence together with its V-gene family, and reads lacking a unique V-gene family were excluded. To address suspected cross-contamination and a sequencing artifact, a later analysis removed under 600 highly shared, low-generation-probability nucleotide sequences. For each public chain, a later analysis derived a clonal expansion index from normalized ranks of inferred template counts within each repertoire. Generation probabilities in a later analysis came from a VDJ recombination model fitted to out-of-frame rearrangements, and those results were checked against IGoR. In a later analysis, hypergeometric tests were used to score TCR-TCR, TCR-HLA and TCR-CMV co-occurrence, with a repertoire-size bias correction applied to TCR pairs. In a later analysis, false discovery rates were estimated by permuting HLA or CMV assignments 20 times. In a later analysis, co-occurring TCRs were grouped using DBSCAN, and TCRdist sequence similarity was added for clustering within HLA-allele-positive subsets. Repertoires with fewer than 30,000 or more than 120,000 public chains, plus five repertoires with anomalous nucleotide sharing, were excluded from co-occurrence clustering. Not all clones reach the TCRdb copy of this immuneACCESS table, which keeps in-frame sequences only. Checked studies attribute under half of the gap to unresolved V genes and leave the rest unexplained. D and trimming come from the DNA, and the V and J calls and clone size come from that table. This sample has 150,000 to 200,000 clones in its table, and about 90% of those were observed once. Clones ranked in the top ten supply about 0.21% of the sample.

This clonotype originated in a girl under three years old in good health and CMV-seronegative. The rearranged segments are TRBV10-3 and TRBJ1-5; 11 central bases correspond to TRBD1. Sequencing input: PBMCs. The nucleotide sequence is TGTGCCATCAGTAAGGACAGGGGGCTTTATCGGACCCAGCATTTT. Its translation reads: CAISKDRGLYRTQHF.